This TCR beta chain stems from a study of blood T cell repertoires in COVID-19. At the level of the study: From T cells, B-cell-depleted T cells, or PBMCs came the material, which was cDNA or gDNA.

Per the authors' pipeline: It was from reference gene primer amplification that nucleated cell counts were estimated. Data came from immunoSEQ multiplex PCR; TCRdb stores just in-frame clones and leaves some out. The V and J calls and clone size were taken over from that table, and D and trimming were inferred from the DNA. The sample records roughly 240,000 clones, 83% being singletons. The length of the CDR3 is 19 residues. Germline V gene sequence: CDR1 LNHDA, CDR2 SQIVND (reference sequence). The ends were cut back, 5 bases at V and 5 bases at J, with 28 bases in the middle. The study drew participants aged about 18 to 89 years from some 24 US areas. In the 2 weeks before study entry, exposed participants met a COVID-19 case, which was PCR-confirmed or clinician-diagnosed.

The receptor was isolated from a middle-aged woman who had been exposed to COVID-19. The sequencing input was PBMCs or T cells enriched from blood (not recorded which). J is TRBJ1-5 and V is TRBV19, with D maybe TRBD1 (5 bases). The CDR3 here is CASSFASVIVRANDQPQHF. The CDR3 DNA reads TGTGCCAGTAGTTTTGCGTCAGTCATCGTCAGGGCAAACGATCAGCCCCAGCATTTT.